This entry lists 2 T cell receptor beta chains sequenced from one sample in a study of blood T cell repertoires in COVID-19. Sequenced by immunoSEQ multiplex PCR; TCRdb stores in-frame clones only, minus some. The table shows 75,000 to 95,000 clones, with around 87% occurring only once. The sequenced sample was peripheral blood. The receptors here all came from a human donor in a cohort sampled during active COVID-19.

The rearrangement uses TRBV2 and TRBJ2-7; TRBD2 matches 9 bases. The CDR3 is 15 amino acids. Germline V gene lookup returns CDR1 SNHLY and CDR2 FYNNEI. Unmatched junction bases numbered 9, after V lost 3 bases and J lost 6 bases. The DNA of the CDR3 is TGTGCCAGCAGTGACCCCGTAGCGGGAGCGGGCGAGCAGTACTTC. This sequence encodes CASSDPVAGAGEQYF.

The V and J genes are TRBV6-4 and TRBJ2-3; D is ambiguous. The CDR3 runs 14 residues. Germline V gene lookup returns CDR1 MRHNA and CDR2 SNTAGT. V was trimmed by 6 bases and J by 6 bases, leaving 16 bases between them. CDR3 sequence reads: CASSSKGEMDTQYF. The DNA of the CDR3 is TGTGCCAGCAGCTCCAAAGGAGAAATGGATACGCAGTATTTT.